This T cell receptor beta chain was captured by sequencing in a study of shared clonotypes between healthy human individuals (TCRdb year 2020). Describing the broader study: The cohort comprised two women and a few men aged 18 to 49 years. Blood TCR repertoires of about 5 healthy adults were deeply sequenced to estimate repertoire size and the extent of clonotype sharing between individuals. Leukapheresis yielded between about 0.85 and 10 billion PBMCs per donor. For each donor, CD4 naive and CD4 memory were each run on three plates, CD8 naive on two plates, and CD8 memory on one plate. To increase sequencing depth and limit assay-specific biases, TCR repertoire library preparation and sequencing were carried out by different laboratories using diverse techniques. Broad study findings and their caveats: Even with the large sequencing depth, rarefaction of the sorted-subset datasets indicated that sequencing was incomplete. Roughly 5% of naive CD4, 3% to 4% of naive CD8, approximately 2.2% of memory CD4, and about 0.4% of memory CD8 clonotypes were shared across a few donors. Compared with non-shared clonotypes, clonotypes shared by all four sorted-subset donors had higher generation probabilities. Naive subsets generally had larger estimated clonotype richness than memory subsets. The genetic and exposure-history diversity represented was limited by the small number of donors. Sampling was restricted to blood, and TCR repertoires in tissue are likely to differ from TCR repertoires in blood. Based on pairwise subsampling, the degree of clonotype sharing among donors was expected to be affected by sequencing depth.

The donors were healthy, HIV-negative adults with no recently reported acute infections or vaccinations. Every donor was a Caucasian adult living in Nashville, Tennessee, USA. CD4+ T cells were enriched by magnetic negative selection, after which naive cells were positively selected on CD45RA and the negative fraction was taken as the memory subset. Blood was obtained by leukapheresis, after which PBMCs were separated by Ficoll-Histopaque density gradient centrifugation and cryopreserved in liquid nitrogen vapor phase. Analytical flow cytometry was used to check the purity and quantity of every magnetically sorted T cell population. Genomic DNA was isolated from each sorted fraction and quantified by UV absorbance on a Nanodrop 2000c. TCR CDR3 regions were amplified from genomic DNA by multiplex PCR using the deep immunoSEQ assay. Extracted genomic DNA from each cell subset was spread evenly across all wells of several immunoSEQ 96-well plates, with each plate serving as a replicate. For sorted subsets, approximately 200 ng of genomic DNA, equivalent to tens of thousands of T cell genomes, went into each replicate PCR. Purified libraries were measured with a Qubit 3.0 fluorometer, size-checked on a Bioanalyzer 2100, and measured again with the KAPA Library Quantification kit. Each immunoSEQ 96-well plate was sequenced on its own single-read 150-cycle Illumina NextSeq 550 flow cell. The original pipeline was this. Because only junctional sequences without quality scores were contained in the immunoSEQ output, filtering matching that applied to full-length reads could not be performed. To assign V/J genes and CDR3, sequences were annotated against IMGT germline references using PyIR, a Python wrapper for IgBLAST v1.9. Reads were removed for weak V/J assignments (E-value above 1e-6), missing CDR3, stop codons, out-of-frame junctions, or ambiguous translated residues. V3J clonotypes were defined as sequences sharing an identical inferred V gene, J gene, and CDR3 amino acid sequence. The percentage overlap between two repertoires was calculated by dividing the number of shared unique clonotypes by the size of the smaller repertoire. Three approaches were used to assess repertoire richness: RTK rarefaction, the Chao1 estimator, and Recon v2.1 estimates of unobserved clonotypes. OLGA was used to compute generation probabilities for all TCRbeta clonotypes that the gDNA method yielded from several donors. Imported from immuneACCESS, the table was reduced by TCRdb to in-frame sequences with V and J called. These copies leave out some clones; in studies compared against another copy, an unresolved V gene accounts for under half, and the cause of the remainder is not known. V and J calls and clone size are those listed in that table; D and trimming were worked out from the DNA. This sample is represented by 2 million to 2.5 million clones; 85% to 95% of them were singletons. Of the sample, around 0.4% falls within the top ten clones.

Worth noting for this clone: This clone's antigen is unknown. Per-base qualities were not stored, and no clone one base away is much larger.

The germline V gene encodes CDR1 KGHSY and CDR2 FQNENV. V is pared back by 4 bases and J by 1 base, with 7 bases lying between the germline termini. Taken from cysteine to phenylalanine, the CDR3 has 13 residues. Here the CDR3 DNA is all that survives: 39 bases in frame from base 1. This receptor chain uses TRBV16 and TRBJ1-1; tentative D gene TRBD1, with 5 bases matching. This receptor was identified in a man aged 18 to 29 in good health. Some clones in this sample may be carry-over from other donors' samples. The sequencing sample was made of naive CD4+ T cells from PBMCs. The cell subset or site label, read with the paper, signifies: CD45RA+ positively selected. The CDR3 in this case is CASSLDRNTEAFF. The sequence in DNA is TGTGCCAGCAGCCTCGACAGGAACACTGAAGCTTTCTTT.